The table lists the clone carrying this T cell receptor (beta chain) with a few counts. What it binds is not known. The sample is drawn from a study of metastatic and nonmetastatic thyroid tumors. Across the whole study: Malignant and benign thyroid patients had repertoires compared in peripheral blood and tumor or nodule tissue. Findings and caveats of the study: As reported, TCR beta diversity in blood and tumor was significantly higher in malignant thyroid tumors than in benign nodules.

No treatment of any kind had been given to any patient before thyroid surgery. In the original analysis: To classify distant metastasis in papillary thyroid cancer, a model was built from CDR3 differences across clinicopathological groups. TCRdb reanalyzed the PCR reads via MiXCR. For this entry, the V and J calls and clone size follow TCRdb and not the study's own pipeline. The table lists more than 40,000 clones, 3% to 3.5% of them singletons. The trim removed 7 bases at V and 0 bases at J, leaving 6 bases unmatched. The CDR3 is made up of 16 amino acids. Germline V gene data show CDR1 as MNHNS and CDR2 as SASEGT.

The TCR was taken from a female donor with papillary thyroid cancer or a benign thyroid nodule (not recorded which). Some clones in this sample may be carry-over from other donors' samples. The sequenced sample was blood. This chain uses TRBV6-1 with TRBJ2-1; the match to TRBD2 covers 10 bases. The CDR3: CASMGRLAGSYNEQFF. The CDR3 region has the DNA TGTGCCAGCATGGGGAGACTAGCGGGCTCCTACAATGAGCAGTTCTTC.